The source of this TCR beta chain is a study of T cell responses to AZD1222 COVID-19 vaccine. Findings of the study overall: White British people made up most donors, females outnumbered males, and clonal diversity was possibly underestimated. A rise in Spike-specific TCR breadth and depth followed two AZD1222 doses. Targeting of unmutated variant regions was reportedly seen in nearly half of spike-specific TCRs. Baseline antibody screening turned up just six seropositive AZD1222 recipients.

Germline CDR1 is KGHSH and CDR2 is LQKENI. This CDR3 comprises 14 residues. With V trimmed by 6 bases and J by 6 bases, 7 bases remained unmatched. A note on this clone: The antigen is unknown.

Profiling relied on immunoSEQ multiplex PCR, and the TCRdb table lists in-frame clones only, not all of them. The table lists 75,000 to 85,000 clones, more than 60% of them singletons. The sequence was obtained from an adult who received the MenACWY meningococcal vaccine as a control. Here the sequenced sample was peripheral blood, taken 28 days after the second dose of the MenACWY control vaccine. The rearrangement uses TRBV18 and TRBJ2-1; 8 bases agree with TRBD1. CDR3 protein: CASSPGQGFNEQFF. DNA of the CDR3: TGTGCCAGCTCCCCCGGACAGGGTTTCAATGAGCAGTTCTTC.